The 29 T cell receptor beta chains reported below all come from one sample, sequenced in a study of CD8 T cell repertoires and HIV-1 epitope variants. These receptors' antigens are unknown. Data came from immunoSEQ multiplex PCR; TCRdb stores just in-frame clones and leaves some out. The sample shows about 5,300 clones, around 66% of them seen only once. The sequencing sample was made of cultured CD8+ T cells derived from PBMCs. The receptors were gathered from a male donor with HIV.

This clone rates as large. V gene TRBV10-3 combines with J gene TRBJ2-6; either TRBD1 or TRBD2 may fit D (5 bases each). CDR1 is ENHRY and CDR2 is SYGVKD in the germline V gene. The CDR3 is 17 residues long. Trimming took 0 bases from V and 1 from J, leaving 10 bases between them. For the CDR3, the DNA is TGTGCCATCAGTGAGTCTCTGGGGGTATCTGGGGCCAACGTCCTGACTTTC. Protein: CAISESLGVSGANVLTF.

The chain carries TRBV29-1 and TRBJ1-1; 8 nucleotides match TRBD1. V lost 3 bases and J lost 4; bases outside the gene matches: 7. The CDR3 sequence is 14 residues long. Germline V gene data show CDR1 as SQVTM and CDR2 as ANQGSEA. The CDR3 loop reads CSVERQGAITEAFF. DNA of the CDR3: TGCAGCGTTGAGAGGCAGGGGGCAATCACTGAAGCTTTCTTT.

The chain recombines TRBV7-8 with TRBJ2-1, with 9 positions matching TRBD2. Germline CDR1 and CDR2: SGHVS and FQNEAQ. V trimming: 3 bases; J trimming: 15 bases; junction bases outside the gene matches: 18. This CDR3 comprises 16 residues. The CDR3 protein is CASSFRPLRSGGSSFF. CDR3 nucleotides: TGTGCCAGCAGCTTCAGACCCCTTCGTAGCGGGGGAAGTTCGTTCTTC.

This clone ranks as medium-sized. J is TRBJ2-3 and V is TRBV7-2; the D is unclear. This CDR3 region has 14 residues. CDR1 is SGHTA and CDR2 is FQGNSA in the germline V gene. With 4 bases removed from V and 3 bases from J, the gap between germline ends came to 11 bases. The CDR3 is CASSSVLATDTQYF. The CDR3 DNA reads as TGTGCCAGCAGCTCCGTACTGGCGACAGATACGCAGTATTTT.

The sample holds one count of this clone. The J gene is TRBJ2-7, the V gene TRBV27; D tentatively reads TRBD1 or TRBD2 (5 bases each). In germline, CDR1 is MNHEY, CDR2 SMNVEV (reference sequence). The CDR3 is made up of 14 amino acids. Trimming pared 6 bases from V and 2 bases from J, leaving 14 bases between. CDR3 loop: CASSPGAITYEQYF. The CDR3 DNA reads TGTGCCAGCAGCCCCGGGGCGATTACCTACGAGCAGTACTTC.

The V gene is TRBV4-1, the J gene TRBJ2-3; D gene ambiguous. The V end lost 1 base, the J end lost 4 bases, and 18 bases lay between the germline ends. The CDR3 contains 17 residues. Germline V gene sequence: CDR1 MGHRA, CDR2 YSYEKL. The CDR3 sequence: CASSQVGSQGRPDTQYF. DNA of the CDR3: TGCGCCAGCAGCCAAGTAGGGTCTCAAGGTCGTCCAGATACGCAGTATTTT.

The V and J genes are TRBV7-6 and TRBJ2-3; weak D call: TRBD2 (6 bases). Trimming cost V 1 base and J 2 bases, with 13 bases left between them. CDR1 and CDR2 (germline): SGHVS, FNYEAQ. This CDR3 comprises 16 residues. The CDR3 nucleotides read TGTGCCAGCAGCTTAGGGGTCGGAGGGCTCACAGATACGCAGTATTTT. The encoded protein is CASSLGVGGLTDTQYF. The complete variable domain, with remaining parts taken from reference TRBV7-6 and TRBJ2-3, reads GAGVSQSPRYKVTKRGQDVALRCDPISGHVSLYWYRQALGQGPEFLTYFNYEAQQDKSGLPNDRFSAERPEGSISTLTIQRTEQRDSAMYRCASSLGVGGLTDTQYFGPGTRLTVL.

This clone appeared a few times. This chain links TRBV4-3 with TRBJ1-1, with D unresolved. Germline-derived CDR1 and CDR2 are LGHNA and YSLEER. This CDR3 region has 13 residues. V lost 1 base, J lost 3 bases, and 6 bases lay in between. The CDR3 DNA sequence: TGCGCCAGCAGCCAAGCAGCAGACACTGAAGCTTTCTTT. This gives the protein CASSQAADTEAFF.

CDR3 loop: CASSLAGDYNEQFF. The CDR3, as DNA: TGTGCCAGCAGCTTGGCGGGGGACTACAATGAGCAGTTCTTC. V and J are TRBV5-4 and TRBJ2-1; D may be TRBD2 (6 bases). Per the germline V gene, CDR1 is SGHNT and CDR2 is YYREEE (reference sequence). Trimming removed 0 bases from V and 3 bases from J, with 7 bases in between. The CDR3 extends over 14 amino acids. Full variable domain (remainder filled in from reference TRBV5-4 and TRBJ2-1): ETGVTQSPTHLIKTRGQQVTLRCSSQSGHNTVSWYQQALGQGPQFIFQYYREEENGRGNFPPRFSGLQFPNYSSELNVNALELDDSALYLCASSLAGDYNEQFFGPGTRLTVL.

Remarks on this clone: At one boundary the junction diverges from the germline segment, which might be a read error. The chain carries TRBV7-9 and TRBJ1-1; D gene ambiguous. The germline V gene has CDR1 SEHNR and CDR2 FQNEAQ (reference sequence). The CDR3 extends over 12 amino acids. CDR3 protein: CASSLVNTEAFF. Here the CDR3 DNA reads TGTGCCAGCAGCTTAGTCAACACAGAAGCTTTCTTT.

This clone was counted only a few times. The V call is TRBV2, the J call TRBJ2-4; either TRBD1 or TRBD2 may fit D (5 bases each). V lost 4 bases, J lost 0 bases, and 10 bases lay in between. Germline assignment: CDR1 SNHLY and CDR2 FYNNEI. This CDR3 has 15 residues. CDR3 sequence (DNA): TGTGCCAGCAGTGTTATGGGGACAGCCAAAAACATTCAGTACTTC. It is translated as CASSVMGTAKNIQYF.

In its sample, this clone was seen a few times. This chain connects TRBV29-1 to TRBJ1-2; 9 nucleotides match TRBD1. The CDR3 runs to 13 residues. CDR1 is SQVTM and CDR2 is ANQGSEA in the germline V gene. Trimming removed 4 bases from V and 8 bases from J; junction bases left unmatched: 8. CDR3 sequence: CSVGTGASKGYTF. The CDR3, as DNA: TGCAGCGTTGGGACAGGGGCCTCTAAAGGCTACACCTTC.

The chain uses TRBV28 and TRBJ1-4, with D possibly matching TRBD1 (6 bases). Between the trimmed V and J ends, which lost 5 bases and 7 bases, there was a span of 14 bases. The germline CDR1 and CDR2 sequences are MDHEN and SYDVKM. The CDR3 sequence is 14 residues long. CDR3 protein: CASSVRGLAEKLFF. The DNA for the CDR3 is TGTGCCAGCAGTGTCAGGGGTCTAGCTGAAAAACTGTTTTTT.

This clone was seen more than once but under ten times. This rearrangement joins TRBV18 to TRBJ2-3; 7 positions agree with TRBD1. V was pared by 1 base and J by 2 bases, with 6 bases of the junction left unmatched. The CDR3 sequence is 16 residues long. CDR1 and CDR2 (germline): KGHSH, LQKENI. CDR3 sequence reads: CASSPLGGSTTDTQYF. In DNA form, the CDR3 reads TGTGCCAGCTCACCACTAGGGGGCAGTACCACAGATACGCAGTATTTT.

This clone has just a few counts. This chain links TRBV7-2 with TRBJ2-7, with 9 bases matching TRBD1. This CDR3 spans 15 amino acids. Per the germline V gene, CDR1 is SGHTA and CDR2 is FQGNSA. V lost 5 bases and J lost 2; bases outside the gene matches: 7. CDR3 loop: CASSRTGDFTYEQYF. The DNA for the CDR3 is TGTGCCAGCAGCCGGACAGGGGACTTTACCTACGAGCAGTACTTC.

This clone was seen more than once but under ten times. The J gene is TRBJ1-2, the V gene TRBV14, with D uncertain. CDR3 length: 13 amino acids. Germline V gene lookup returns CDR1 SGHDN and CDR2 FVKESK. The ends were cut back, 6 bases at V and 0 bases at J, with 8 bases in the middle. The DNA of the CDR3 is TGTGCCAGCAGTTTCCCATCTAACTATGGCTACACCTTC. It codes for CASSFPSNYGYTF.

V gene TRBV2 combines with J gene TRBJ2-7; perhaps TRBD1 as D (6 bases). This CDR3 has 13 residues. The germline gives CDR1 SNHLY, CDR2 FYNNEI. Trimming shortened V by 6 bases and J by 5 bases, and 14 bases separated the two germline ends. The CDR3 DNA reads as TGTGCCAGCAGAGGGACACCCTATAACGAGCAGTACTTC. As protein: CASRGTPYNEQYF.

This clone has more than one count but fewer than ten. The J gene is TRBJ2-2, the V gene TRBV30, with 9 bases identical to TRBD2. This CDR3 is built from 13 residues. Germline-derived CDR1 and CDR2 are GTSNPN and SVGIG (reference sequence). The junction had 0 bases not matched to a gene; V was cut back by 0 bases and J by 7 bases. In DNA, the CDR3 is TGTGCCTGGAGTGTAGCGGGGGGCGGGGAGCTGTTTTTT. The encoded protein is CAWSVAGGGELFF.

J is TRBJ1-5 and V is TRBV27, with D hard to call. V was clipped by 3 bases and J by 3 bases, with 9 bases between them. Germline V gives CDR1 MNHEY, CDR2 SMNVEV (reference sequence). The CDR3 consists of 14 residues. The CDR3 loop reads CASSFAGYNQPQHF. The CDR3 nucleotides read TGTGCCAGCAGTTTCGCGGGCTACAATCAGCCCCAGCATTTT.

This clone was detected once. The genes are TRBV9 and TRBJ1-5; weak D call: TRBD1 (5 bases). V was trimmed by 0 bases and J by 7 bases, leaving 14 bases between them. CDR1 and CDR2 from the germline V gene are SGDLS and YYNGEE. This CDR3 is 15 amino acids long. DNA for the CDR3: TGTGCCAGCAGCGTAGGTGGAGGGGATGGGCAGCCCCAGCATTTT. It specifies CASSVGGGDGQPQHF.

This clone has more than one count but fewer than ten. In DNA, the CDR3 is TGCGCCAGCAGCTTGGAGGGGCAGGGGACCCAGTACTTC. Its protein product is CASSLEGQGTQYF. J is TRBJ2-5 and V is TRBV5-1; TRBD1 is a possible D gene (5 bases). V lost 0 bases and J 7 bases, leaving 10 bases between the germline ends. Germline V lookup: CDR1 SGHRS, CDR2 YFSETQ. This CDR3 spans 13 amino acids.

The chain uses TRBV30 and TRBJ1-4, with a possible D match to TRBD1 (6 bases). The CDR3 runs 14 residues. Germline V lookup: CDR1 GTSNPN, CDR2 SVGIG (reference sequence). Deletions cut 0 bases from V and 8 bases from J, with 13 bases between. The CDR3 sequence is CAWSVVQGAEKLFF. CDR3 nucleotides: TGTGCCTGGAGTGTGGTACAGGGAGCCGAAAAACTGTTTTTT.

The chain couples TRBV5-6 to TRBJ1-4; D not certain. V shed 0 bases and J shed 8 bases, with 11 bases lying between them. CDR3 length: 14 amino acids. From germline, CDR1 is SGHDT and CDR2 YYEEEE. The DNA for the CDR3 is TGTGCCAGCAGCTTGGATGTTCAAGGGGAAAAACTGTTTTTT. The encoded protein is CASSLDVQGEKLFF.

This clone was detected only a few times. The chain links TRBV4-1 to TRBJ1-1; 7 bases line up with TRBD1. V shed 2 bases and J 4 bases; nucleotides not matched to a gene: 4. CDR1 is MGHRA, CDR2 YSYEKL, per germline. The CDR3 runs to 14 residues. The CDR3: CASSQQTGITEAFF. CDR3 DNA: TGCGCCAGCAGCCAACAGACAGGGATCACTGAAGCTTTCTTT.

The chain has TRBV7-9 and TRBJ2-7; no clear D gene. The CDR3 loop spans 14 amino acids. Looked up from germline, CDR1 is SEHNR and CDR2 is FQNEAQ (reference sequence). The germline V and J ends were trimmed by 1 base and 2 bases, with 9 bases remaining between them. The chain's CDR3 is CASSLDLETYEQYF. As DNA, the CDR3 is TGTGCCAGCAGCTTAGACCTGGAGACCTACGAGCAGTACTTC.

V and J are TRBV27 and TRBJ1-3; 7 nucleotides agree with TRBD1. Trimming removed 6 bases from V and 0 bases from J; junction bases left unmatched: 5. Germline V gene data show CDR1 as MNHEY and CDR2 as SMNVEV (reference sequence). The CDR3 runs 15 residues. The CDR3 loop is CASSRTGPSGNTIYF. The DNA for the CDR3 is TGTGCCAGCAGCCGGACAGGACCCTCTGGAAACACCATATATTTT.

This clone was picked up a small number of times. The chain couples TRBV2 to TRBJ2-7, with D tentatively TRBD1 (7 bases). Trimming removed 3 bases from V and 2 bases from J, with 14 bases in between. In germline, CDR1 is SNHLY, CDR2 FYNNEI. CDR3 size: 15 residues. The CDR3 protein is CASSEGRGTAYEQYF. The CDR3 nucleotides read TGTGCCAGCAGTGAGGGCAGGGGGACTGCCTACGAGCAGTACTTC.

The chain recombines TRBV7-9 with TRBJ2-3, with TRBD1 matching over 7 bases. CDR1 and CDR2 (germline): SEHNR, FQNEAQ (reference sequence). This CDR3 region has 15 residues. V was pared by 5 bases and J by 3 bases, with 8 bases of the junction left unmatched. Written as DNA, the CDR3 is TGTGCCAGCAGCCCTCGACAGGGAAGGACAGATACGCAGTATTTT. It codes for CASSPRQGRTDTQYF. Supplemented by reference TRBV7-9 and TRBJ2-3, the full variable domain reads DTGVSQNPRHKITKRGQNVTFRCDPISEHNRLYWYRQTLGQGPEFLTYFQNEAQLEKSRLLSDRFSAERPKGSFSTLEIQRTEQGDSAMYLCASSPRQGRTDTQYFGPGTRLTVL.

The chain is built from TRBV5-5 and TRBJ1-1, with unresolved D. This CDR3 contains 12 residues. Germline values: CDR1 SGHKS, CDR2 YYEKEE (reference sequence). V lost 0 bases to trimming and J lost 6 bases, with 6 bases between them. The DNA of the CDR3 is TGTGCCAGCAGCTTGGGGTACTCTGAAGCTTTCTTT. Translation: CASSLGYSEAFF.